A selection of T cell receptor beta chains follows, all from one sample in a study of cytomegalovirus exposure and HLA in healthy donors. Using immunoSEQ multiplex PCR, the repertoire was profiled, and TCRdb retains in-frame clones only, with some absent. The sample yields approximately 150,000 clones, approximately 89% seen once. Material: PBMCs. The source is a man younger than 35 in good health and CMV-seropositive. CDR3s include the opening cysteine and the closing phenylalanine or tryptophan. D genes are given only for firm matches. Size values are once, few and many counts, or a class for expanded clones, and some rows have none.

>-|TRBV28|TRBJ2-7|TRBD2
CASSSVGLAVMEQYF
TGTGCCAGCAGTTCAGTAGGACTAGCCGTAATGGAGCAGTACTTC
>once|TRBV2|TRBJ1-1|-
CASRGQAEAFF
TGTGCCAGCAGGGGGCAGGCTGAAGCTTTCTTT
>-|TRBV19|TRBJ2-7|-
CASSIRAGVSYEQYF
TGTGCCAGTAGTATTAGGGCAGGGGTGTCCTACGAGCAGTACTTC
>few|TRBV6-5|TRBJ2-7|TRBD2
CASSYQRGGVYEQYF
TGTGCCAGCAGTTACCAGCGGGGGGGCGTGTACGAGCAGTACTTC
>-|TRBV6-5|TRBJ2-7|TRBD1
CASSYRPAGQGGEQYF
TGTGCCAGCAGTTACCGTCCTGCGGGACAGGGAGGCGAGCAGTACTTC
>few|TRBV27|TRBJ1-5|-
CASSFIRDQPQHF
TGTGCCAGCAGTTTTATCAGGGATCAGCCCCAGCATTTT
>-|TRBV9|TRBJ1-2|-
CASSRPGSVNYGYTF
TGTGCCAGCAGCCGCCCAGGTTCAGTGAACTATGGCTACACCTTC
>-|TRBV7-2|TRBJ2-3|TRBD2
CASSLDPLAGLGDTQYF
TGTGCCAGCAGCCTCGACCCACTAGCGGGGCTTGGAGATACGCAGTATTTT
>-|TRBV2|TRBJ2-1|TRBD1
CASSEQGADFF
TGTGCCAGCAGTGAACAGGGGGCGGATTTCTTC
>-|TRBV6-6|TRBJ2-7|-
CASNPGGSSYEQYF
TGTGCCAGCAACCCAGGGGGGAGCTCCTACGAGCAGTACTTC
>-|TRBV5-1|TRBJ2-1|TRBD2
CASSLGVGTSGNNEQFF
TGCGCCAGCAGCTTGGGAGTGGGGACTAGCGGAAACAATGAGCAGTTCTTC
>-|TRBV27|TRBJ1-1|TRBD1
CASIRTGWSGVSNTEAFF
TGTGCCAGCATAAGGACAGGTTGGTCCGGGGTATCGAACACTGAAGCTTTCTTT
>-|TRBV29-1|TRBJ1-1|TRBD1
CSSRAQGAMNTEAFF
TGCAGCAGTCGCGCCCAGGGGGCTATGAACACTGAAGCTTTCTTT
>-|TRBV18|TRBJ2-7|TRBD1
CASSPGQGISYEQYF
TGTGCCAGCTCACCGGGACAGGGGATCTCCTACGAGCAGTACTTC
>-|TRBV6-6|TRBJ2-7|TRBD1
CASSTDRETYEQYF
TGTGCCAGCAGTACCGACAGGGAAACCTACGAGCAGTACTTC
>few|TRBV7-9|TRBJ2-2|-
CASGGPGLLTGELFF
TGTGCCAGCGGAGGGCCCGGTTTACTCACCGGGGAGCTGTTTTTT
>few|TRBV5-4|TRBJ2-1|TRBD2
CASSPGWLAGEGEQFF
TGTGCCAGCAGCCCAGGGTGGCTAGCGGGAGAAGGGGAGCAGTTCTTC
>-|TRBV19|TRBJ1-4|TRBD1
CASSEGQGYEKLFF
TGTGCCAGTAGTGAGGGACAGGGGTATGAAAAACTGTTTTTT
>-|TRBV2|TRBJ2-1|-
CASSEVPGSYNEQFF
TGTGCCAGCAGTGAAGTCCCCGGCTCCTACAATGAGCAGTTCTTC
>-|TRBV28|TRBJ1-2|TRBD1
CASSPPGQGALSNYGYTF
TGTGCCAGCAGTCCCCCGGGACAGGGGGCGCTTTCTAACTATGGCTACACCTTC
>-|TRBV4-1|TRBJ2-1|TRBD2
CASSPTPTSGGANEQFF
TGCGCCAGCAGCCCGACCCCAACTAGCGGGGGGGCAAATGAGCAGTTCTTC
>-|TRBV6-5|TRBJ2-5|-
CASSYSQRTQGVTQYF
TGTGCCAGCAGTTACTCCCAAAGGACACAAGGGGTGACCCAGTACTTC
>-|TRBV30|TRBJ2-3|TRBD2
CAWSRGTSGGAWDTQYF
TGTGCCTGGAGTCGCGGGACTAGCGGGGGGGCGTGGGATACGCAGTATTTT
>few|TRBV7-8|TRBJ2-7|-
CASSLTSGVREQYF
TGTGCCAGCAGCCTAACCTCCGGAGTACGGGAGCAGTACTTC
>-|TRBV7-3|TRBJ2-1|TRBD2
CASSRRLAGYNEQFF
TGTGCCAGCAGCCGCAGACTAGCGGGGTACAATGAGCAGTTCTTC
>-|TRBV30|TRBJ1-6|-
CAFETSRSSYNSPLHF
TGTGCCTTTGAAACTTCTCGGAGCTCCTATAATTCACCCCTCCACTTT
>-|TRBV6-1|TRBJ1-5|-
CANRTPRGHF
TGTGCCAACCGGACACCCCGAGGGCATTTT
>-|TRBV5-5|TRBJ2-2|TRBD2
CASSLVGGAGELFF
TGTGCCAGCAGCTTGGTGGGGGGGGCCGGGGAGCTGTTTTTT
>few|TRBV9|TRBJ1-3|-
CASSVAPGGRSGNTIYF
TGTGCCAGCAGCGTAGCTCCGGGGGGCCGTTCTGGAAACACCATATATTTT
>-|TRBV6-5|TRBJ2-5|-
CATVERETQYF
TGTGCCACCGTAGAAAGAGAGACCCAGTACTTC
>-|TRBV6-5|TRBJ1-2|TRBD1
CASSQGQGSYGYTF
TGTGCCAGCAGCCAGGGACAGGGTTCGTATGGCTACACCTTC
>-|TRBV7-2|TRBJ2-3|TRBD2
CASSPAGGRPDTQYF
TGTGCCAGCAGCCCCGCGGGGGGCAGGCCAGATACGCAGTATTTT
>-|TRBV7-2|TRBJ2-2|TRBD2
CASSPGGPGTGELFF
TGTGCCAGCAGCCCGGGAGGGCCCGGCACCGGGGAGCTGTTTTTT
>once|TRBV30|TRBJ2-7|-
CAWSVGGGQYF
TGTGCCTGGAGTGTAGGGGGGGGCCAGTACTTC
>once|TRBV7-9|TRBJ2-1|-
CASSLGSGPASYNEQFF
TGTGCCAGCAGCTTAGGATCAGGGCCTGCCTCCTACAATGAGCAGTTCTTC
>-|TRBV6-6|TRBJ2-1|TRBD2
CASRVGGDSYNEQFF
TGTGCCAGCAGGGTGGGGGGGGACTCCTACAATGAGCAGTTCTTC
>-|TRBV19|TRBJ2-3|TRBD2
CASKTSGITTDTQYF
TGTGCCAGTAAGACTAGCGGGATCACCACAGATACGCAGTATTTT
>-|TRBV19|TRBJ1-2|-
CASSMRRAVYGYTF
TGTGCCAGTAGTATGCGCAGGGCCGTATATGGCTACACCTTC
>once|TRBV7-2|TRBJ2-3|TRBD1
CASSPGQGSTDTQYF
TGTGCCAGCAGTCCGGGACAGGGGAGCACAGATACGCAGTATTTT
>-|TRBV5-1|TRBJ1-1|-
CASSLGEDTEAFF
TGCGCCAGCAGCTTGGGAGAGGACACTGAAGCTTTCTTT
>-|TRBV27|TRBJ2-7|TRBD2
CASTGGGAYEQYF
TGTGCCAGCACCGGGGGGGGAGCCTACGAGCAGTACTTC
>-|TRBV30|TRBJ1-1|-
CAWSPEAGRRAFF
TGTGCCTGGAGCCCTGAGGCAGGGCGTCGGGCTTTCTTT
>-|TRBV7-3|TRBJ2-3|TRBD2
CASSPGLAGVQGTDTQYF
TGTGCCAGCAGCCCCGGACTAGCGGGGGTTCAGGGCACAGATACGCAGTATTTT
>-|TRBV6-6|TRBJ2-1|TRBD2
CASSYDPSGGTYLF
TGTGCCAGCAGTTACGACCCTAGCGGGGGGACCTATCTCTTC
>-|TRBV5-4|TRBJ1-2|TRBD1
CASSFPGTVDYGYTF
TGTGCCAGCAGCTTCCCCGGGACAGTAGATTATGGCTACACCTTC
>few|TRBV7-8|TRBJ1-6|-
CASSLGQGTYNSPLHF
TGTGCCAGCAGTCTGGGGCAGGGTACCTATAATTCACCCCTCCACTTT
>-|TRBV2|TRBJ2-4|-
CASRVLTGGPNNAKNIQYF
TGTGCCAGCAGAGTCCTTACGGGGGGCCCAAATAACGCCAAAAACATTCAGTACTTC
>-|TRBV7-2|TRBJ1-5|TRBD1
CASSFHQGAQPQHF
TGTGCCAGCAGCTTTCACCAGGGGGCCCAGCCCCAGCATTTT
>-|TRBV4-3|TRBJ1-3|-
CASSHAVSGNTIYF
TGCGCCAGCAGCCACGCAGTCTCTGGAAACACCATATATTTT
>-|TRBV11-2|TRBJ1-1|-
CASSFSGKNTEAFF
TGTGCCAGCAGTTTTTCCGGGAAGAACACTGAAGCTTTCTTT
>-|TRBV4-2|TRBJ2-3|TRBD2
CASSQATGLAGADTQYF
TGTGCCAGCAGCCAAGCCACCGGACTAGCGGGAGCAGATACGCAGTATTTT
>-|TRBV6-5|TRBJ1-5|TRBD1
CASRAQGANQPQHF
TGTGCCAGCAGAGCACAGGGGGCCAATCAGCCCCAGCATTTT
>-|TRBV19|TRBJ2-7|TRBD1
CASSSTGVGEQYF
TGTGCCAGTAGTTCAACAGGGGTGGGTGAGCAGTACTTC
>-|TRBV7-9|TRBJ1-1|TRBD1
CASSNTRQGNTEAFF
TGTGCCAGCAGCAACACTAGACAGGGGAACACTGAAGCTTTCTTT
>-|TRBV27|TRBJ2-7|TRBD2
CANPPSGDYEQYF
TGTGCCAACCCTCCTAGCGGAGATTACGAGCAGTACTTC